The 26 T cell receptor beta chains listed next were all sequenced from one sample in a study of cytomegalovirus exposure and HLA in healthy donors (dated 2017 in TCRdb). The library was built by means of the immunoSEQ multiplex PCR assay. A mixture of 60 forward primers for TCR Vbeta segments and 13 reverse primers for TCR Jbeta segments was used in the multiplex PCR. In TCRdb, the immuneACCESS table is reduced to in-frame sequences with V and J assigned. These tables do not hold every clone; where another copy was compared, an unresolved V gene accounts for under half, and the others remain unexplained. Counted in this sample were more than 80,000 clones; 65% to 85% of them appeared once. About 1.2% of the sample goes to the ten largest clones. Material: PBMCs. These receptors were collected from a girl aged 2 to 9 in good health and CMV-seropositive.

This clone came up once. The rearrangement joins TRBV28 to TRBJ2-7; TRBD2 matches 13 bases. With 5 bases clipped from V and 3 bases from J, the junction kept 13 bases outside the gene matches. The CDR3 is 18 residues long. Germline CDR1 is MDHEN and CDR2 is SYDVKM. The CDR3 DNA follows: TGTGCCAGCAGTCCAACGACTGGACTAGCGGGAGCTTACTACGAGCAGTACTTC. Amino acid sequence: CASSPTTGLAGAYYEQYF.

The rearrangement uses TRBV5-6 and TRBJ2-7, with D possibly matching TRBD2 (5 bases). Between the trimmed V and J ends, which lost 6 bases and 3 bases, there was a span of 16 bases. The CDR3 has 14 residues. Per germline, CDR1 SGHDT and CDR2 YYEEEE. As DNA, the CDR3 is TGTGCCAGCATCGCCGGCGTGGGAGACTACGAGCAGTACTTC. Translating it yields CASIAGVGDYEQYF.

The chain recombines TRBV6-6 with TRBJ2-3; 13 bases line up with TRBD2. The CDR3 length is 16 residues. Per germline, CDR1 MNHNY and CDR2 SVGAGI (reference sequence). With V trimmed by 2 bases and J by 4 bases, 3 bases remained unmatched. CDR3 protein: CASSYVGLAGADTQYF. CDR3 coding DNA: TGTGCCAGCAGTTACGTCGGACTAGCGGGGGCAGATACGCAGTATTTT.

The chain joins TRBV5-1 to TRBJ1-2; 7 nucleotides match TRBD1. CDR3 length equals 13 residues. The V segment lost 2 bases and the J segment 4 bases; nucleotides outside the gene matches: 2. In germline, CDR1 is SGHRS, CDR2 YFSETQ. CDR3 sequence (DNA): TGCGCCAGCAGCTTCGGGACAGCCTATGGCTACACCTTC. The encoded protein is CASSFGTAYGYTF.

The chain joins TRBV10-3 to TRBJ2-7; 11 nucleotides line up with TRBD2. The J segment lost 4 bases and the V segment lost 3 bases, leaving 5 bases of the junction unmatched. The CDR3 length is 15 residues. Looked up from germline, CDR1 is ENHRY and CDR2 is SYGVKD. The chain's CDR3 is CAISDSTSGSYEQYF. The DNA of the CDR3 is TGTGCCATCAGTGACTCAACTAGCGGGAGTTACGAGCAGTACTTC.

The rearrangement uses TRBV5-4 and TRBJ1-1; D might be TRBD1 (6 bases). The ends were cut back, 1 base at V and 5 bases at J, with 12 bases in the middle. The germline V gene encodes CDR1 SGHNT and CDR2 YYREEE (reference sequence). The CDR3 extends over 14 amino acids. CDR3: CASSLRGAITEAFF. DNA of the CDR3: TGTGCCAGCAGCTTGCGGGGGGCGATTACTGAAGCTTTCTTT. Drawing the rest from reference TRBV5-4 and TRBJ1-1, the complete variable domain is ETGVTQSPTHLIKTRGQQVTLRCSSQSGHNTVSWYQQALGQGPQFIFQYYREEENGRGNFPPRFSGLQFPNYSSELNVNALELDDSALYLCASSLRGAITEAFFGQGTRLTVV.

The chain combines TRBV19 with TRBJ2-1; D may be TRBD2 (6 bases). Germline V CDR1 and CDR2: LNHDA, SQIVND (reference sequence). The CDR3 has 13 amino acids. V was clipped by 5 bases and J by 9 bases, with 14 bases between them. The CDR3 spells CASSDVGGIEQFF. CDR3 DNA: TGTGCCAGTAGTGATGTGGGAGGAATTGAGCAGTTCTTC. Together with reference TRBV19 and TRBJ2-1, the CDR3 gives the full variable domain: DGGITQSPKYLFRKEGQNVTLSCEQNLNHDAMYWYRQDPGQGLRLIYYSQIVNDFQKGDIAEGYSVSREKKESFPLTVTSAQKNPTAFYLCASSDVGGIEQFFGPGTRLTVL.

The chain couples TRBV2 to TRBJ1-2, with 8 bases that match TRBD1. The CDR3 consists of 14 residues. The germline CDR1 and CDR2 sequences are SNHLY and FYNNEI. J was trimmed by 5 bases and V by 5 bases; bases with no gene match: 7. CDR3 sequence: CASSSMGQDYGYTF. Written as DNA, the CDR3 is TGTGCCAGCAGTAGTATGGGACAGGATTATGGCTACACCTTC.

The gene calls are TRBV28 and TRBJ1-5, with 7 positions matching TRBD1. Germline V gene data show CDR1 as MDHEN and CDR2 as SYDVKM. The CDR3 is made up of 15 amino acids. J lost 0 bases, V lost 4 bases, and 3 bases had no gene match. CDR3: CASSSHRGSNQPQHF. DNA for the CDR3: TGTGCCAGCAGTTCCCACAGGGGTAGCAATCAGCCCCAGCATTTT. The complete variable domain, with remaining parts taken from reference TRBV28 and TRBJ1-5, reads DVKVTQSSRYLVKRTGEKVFLECVQDMDHENMFWYRQDPGLGLRLIYFSYDVKMKEKGDIPEGYSVSREKKERFSLILESASTNQTSMYLCASSSHRGSNQPQHFGDGTRLSIL.

The gene calls are TRBV4-1 and TRBJ2-7, with 12 positions matching TRBD2. CDR1 is MGHRA, CDR2 YSYEKL, per germline. The trim removed 7 bases at V and 4 bases at J, leaving 8 bases unmatched. The CDR3 is 15 residues long. DNA for the CDR3: TGCGCCAGCACACTAGCGGGAGGACCGAGGTACGAGCAGTACTTC. Translation: CASTLAGGPRYEQYF.

V and J are TRBV28 and TRBJ2-2, with 10 nucleotides matching TRBD1. This CDR3 comprises 16 residues. Germline loops: CDR1 MDHEN, CDR2 SYDVKM. J was trimmed by 5 bases and V by 6 bases; bases with no gene match: 9. CDR3 sequence (DNA): TGTGCCAGCAGACCTCTCGGACAGGGGGGAACCGGGGAGCTGTTTTTT. Translated: CASRPLGQGGTGELFF.

The chain recombines TRBV7-9 with TRBJ1-4, with D tentatively TRBD1 (5 bases). This CDR3 comprises 14 residues. Deletions cut 5 bases from V and 7 bases from J, with 14 bases between. CDR1 is SEHNR, CDR2 FQNEAQ, per germline (reference sequence). CDR3 protein: CASSRQGGSEKLFF. DNA of the CDR3: TGTGCCAGCAGCAGGCAGGGAGGGTCTGAAAAACTGTTTTTT.

DNA of the CDR3: TGCAGCGCAGGGGGTTTGTCTTCCGAGCAGTACTTC. Amino acid sequence: CSAGGLSSEQYF. The chain employs TRBV29-1 and TRBJ2-7; TRBD1 agrees at 7 bases. The CDR3 is 12 amino acids. Germline lookup yields CDR1 SQVTM and CDR2 ANQGSEA. Losses at the gene ends were 7 bases for V and 6 bases for J; bases not matched to a gene: 9.

The chain uses TRBV6-1 and TRBJ1-4; D remains unclear. Germline CDR1 and CDR2: MNHNS and SASEGT. CDR3 length: 15 residues. V was trimmed by 4 bases and J by 0 bases, leaving 9 bases between them. In DNA, the CDR3 is TGTGCCAGCAGTGGTCTTGTCGCAACTAATGAAAAACTGTTTTTT. Amino acids: CASSGLVATNEKLFF.

The gene calls are TRBV5-4 and TRBJ2-1; TRBD2 aligns across 8 bases. Germline-derived CDR1 and CDR2 are SGHNT and YYREEE (reference sequence). V trimming: 4 bases; J trimming: 1 base; junction bases outside the gene matches: 7. This CDR3 is 16 amino acids long. The CDR3 DNA reads TGTGCCAGCAGCAAAACTAGCGGTTTATCCTACAATGAGCAGTTCTTC. As protein: CASSKTSGLSYNEQFF.

This clone was counted once. The gene calls are TRBV7-3 and TRBJ2-5; 10 nucleotides line up with TRBD2. Trimming cost V 0 bases and J 4 bases; bases outside gene matches: 2. This CDR3 has 15 residues. Germline loops: CDR1 SGHTA, CDR2 FQGTGA. The CDR3 DNA reads as TGTGCCAGCAGCTTAACAGCGGGAGGGTCAGAGACCCAGTACTTC. As protein: CASSLTAGGSETQYF.

This clone was seen a few times. The chain links TRBV6-1 to TRBJ2-4; D possibly corresponds to TRBD1 (6 bases). CDR1 is MNHNS and CDR2 is SASEGT in the germline V gene. The CDR3 consists of 15 residues. V shed 8 bases and J shed 7 bases, with 21 bases lying between them. The CDR3 coding sequence is TGTGCCAGCTCGCTGGCCCTTCAGGGGCAGAACATTCAGTACTTC. It encodes CASSLALQGQNIQYF.

The chain recombines TRBV18 with TRBJ2-7; D unclear. CDR3 length equals 13 residues. The germline CDR1 and CDR2 sequences are KGHSH and LQKENI. V was trimmed by 6 bases and J by 3 bases, leaving 12 bases between them. The CDR3 region is CASSITSGYEQYF. The DNA for the CDR3 is TGTGCCAGCTCTATCACATCAGGCTACGAGCAGTACTTC.

The rearrangement uses TRBV7-9 and TRBJ2-2; 9 nucleotides match TRBD2. V dropped 5 bases and J dropped 0; count of bases not matched to a gene: 4. Germline CDR1 SEHNR, CDR2 FQNEAQ (reference sequence). The CDR3 is 16 amino acids. This CDR3 reads CASSPAGGANTGELFF. In nucleotides, the CDR3 is TGTGCCAGCAGCCCAGCGGGGGGAGCGAACACCGGGGAGCTGTTTTTT.

Turning to this clone: Relative to the germline gene, one junction end is altered; a read error may explain this. The chain has TRBV20-1 and TRBJ1-2; D is undetermined. The V gene's germline CDR1 is DFQATT and CDR2 SNEGSKA (reference sequence). The CDR3 runs to 9 residues. CDR3 in DNA: TGCAGTGTTAACGTACGTTCGGTCTTC. It codes for CSVNVRSVF.

This clone was counted between two and nine times. The gene calls are TRBV7-9 and TRBJ1-4; TRBD1 might be the D (6 bases). V was cut by 5 bases and J by 10 bases, with 17 bases left in between. The CDR3 extends over 14 amino acids. CDR1 SEHNR and CDR2 FQNEAQ come from the germline V gene (reference sequence). This CDR3 reads CASSHNREGGKLFF. The CDR3, as DNA: TGTGCCAGCAGCCACAACAGGGAAGGAGGAAAACTGTTTTTT. The entire variable domain, with the rest obtained from reference TRBV7-9 and TRBJ1-4, is as follows: DTGVSQNPRHKITKRGQNVTFRCDPISEHNRLYWYRQTLGQGPEFLTYFQNEAQLEKSRLLSDRFSAERPKGSFSTLEIQRTEQGDSAMYLCASSHNREGGKLFFGSGTQLSVL.

V gene TRBV7-8 combines with J gene TRBJ1-1; D perhaps matches TRBD1 (6 bases). The CDR3 runs 15 residues. The germline V gene encodes CDR1 SGHVS and CDR2 FQNEAQ. The V end was cut by 2 bases, the J end by 2 bases, with 12 bases between. The CDR3 loop is CASSLSAGDNTEAFF. CDR3 nucleotide sequence: TGTGCCAGCAGCTTATCGGCAGGGGATAACACTGAAGCTTTCTTT.

V gene TRBV10-3 combines with J gene TRBJ1-5, with D maybe TRBD1 (5 bases). The germline CDR1 and CDR2 sequences are ENHRY and SYGVKD. Trimming stripped 10 bases from V and 1 base from J, with 14 bases between. The CDR3 spans 14 residues. CDR3 DNA sequence: TGTGCCACCGGGGGGAGGGTAAGCAATCAGCCCCAGCATTTT. Amino acid sequence: CATGGRVSNQPQHF.

J is TRBJ2-2 and V is TRBV2; no definite D call. CDR3 length equals 14 residues. Germline V lookup: CDR1 SNHLY, CDR2 FYNNEI. The V gene lost 7 bases and the J gene lost 0 bases, with 9 bases spanning the gap. CDR3 nucleotide sequence: TGTGCCAGCATCTACGATACGAACACCGGGGAGCTGTTTTTT. Its translation is CASIYDTNTGELFF.

V is TRBV6-1 and J is TRBJ1-2; TRBD1 aligns across 9 bases. CDR3 size: 11 residues. Germline lookup yields CDR1 MNHNS and CDR2 SASEGT. V shed 10 bases and J 8 bases; nucleotides not matched to a gene: 5. The DNA for the CDR3 is TGTGCCAATGGACAGGGGAGCGGCTACACCTTC. It encodes CANGQGSGYTF.

The J gene is TRBJ1-4, the V gene TRBV7-8; no clear D. In germline, CDR1 is SGHVS, CDR2 FQNEAQ. This CDR3 is built from 15 residues. Deletions cut 2 bases from V and 8 bases from J, with 15 bases between. The CDR3, as DNA: TGTGCCAGCAGCTTATTTGGTGGCTGGAGGGAAAAACTGTTTTTT. Its translation is CASSLFGGWREKLFF.